One and the same sample provided the 23 T cell receptor beta chains below, sequenced in a study of Ad26.COV2.S vaccination and SARS-CoV-2 variants (dated by TCRdb to the early 2020s). Library construction relied on the immunoSEQ multiplex PCR assay. This is the immuneACCESS table as TCRdb keeps it, with only in-frame sequences that have V and J called. A part of the clones is gone; compared with another copy, unresolved V genes explain less than half, and the rest is unexplained. This sample has about 680,000 clones in its table, and 80% to 90% of those were observed once. The ten top clones hold about 1.5% of the sample. This sample's treatment or condition label indicates: some 19 received Ad26.COV2.S at low or high dose, single or two shots; about 5 received placebo; per-sample allocation not given. For vaccine and placebo recipients, the sequenced repertoires came from samples collected on day 63 after the first injection.

Material: peripheral blood, obtained in a trial of Ad26.COV2.S vaccine versus placebo. Receptors were obtained from a person between 18 and 60 years old who received the Ad26.COV2.S COVID-19 vaccine or a placebo.

The chain has TRBV5-4 and TRBJ1-6; D gene ambiguous. Trimming took 0 bases from V and 7 from J, leaving 11 bases between them. CDR1 and CDR2 from the germline V gene are SGHNT and YYREEE (reference sequence). This CDR3 is built from 15 residues. The CDR3 reads CASSLVGLRNSPLHF. The CDR3 DNA reads as TGTGCCAGCAGCTTGGTCGGACTGCGGAATTCACCCCTCCACTTT.

This clone was observed a handful of times. The rearrangement joins TRBV6-5 to TRBJ1-1, with 9 bases that match TRBD1. This CDR3 region has 13 residues. Unmatched junction bases numbered 11, after V lost 7 bases and J lost 11 bases. The germline V gene encodes CDR1 MNHEY and CDR2 SVGAGI. CDR3 DNA: TGTGCCAGCAAGGGGACAGGGCACCGTACGGCTTTCTTT. Protein sequence: CASKGTGHRTAFF.

The chain couples TRBV6-4 to TRBJ1-6, with D unclear. This CDR3 region has 13 residues. V lost 8 bases to trimming and J lost 0 bases, with 5 bases between them. The germline V gene has CDR1 MRHNA and CDR2 SNTAGT. CDR3 sequence: CASGSSYNSPLHF. The CDR3 nucleotides read TGTGCCAGCGGGAGCTCCTATAATTCACCCCTCCACTTT.

This chain joins TRBV19 and TRBJ2-7, with TRBD1 as a possible D gene (6 bases). Germline CDR1 LNHDA, CDR2 SQIVND (reference sequence). The length of the CDR3 is 14 residues. Deletions cut 5 bases from V and 5 bases from J, with 16 bases between. CDR3 amino acids: CASSVYRDSHEQYF. CDR3 DNA: TGTGCCAGTAGTGTCTACAGGGATTCCCACGAGCAGTACTTC.

J is TRBJ1-3 and V is TRBV5-6; D call uncertain. The V gene's germline CDR1 is SGHDT and CDR2 YYEEEE. CDR3 length: 15 amino acids. Trimming pared 5 bases from V and 2 bases from J, leaving 14 bases between. The DNA of the CDR3 is TGTGCCAGCAGTCTTGCTCTGCTCCCTGGAAACACCATATATTTT. It codes for CASSLALLPGNTIYF. The full variable domain, in which reference TRBV5-6 and TRBJ1-3 provide the parts outside the CDR3, is DAGVTQSPTHLIKTRGQQVTLRCSPKSGHDTVSWYQQALGQGPQFIFQYYEEEERQRGNFPDRFSGHQFPNYSSELNVNALLLGDSALYLCASSLALLPGNTIYFGEGSWLTVV.

This clone was counted ten times or more. This chain connects TRBV6-2 or TRBV6-3 to TRBJ2-7, with 9 nucleotides matching TRBD2. The junction had 8 bases not matched to a gene; V was cut back by 6 bases and J by 5 bases. The CDR3 loop spans 14 amino acids. Per germline, CDR1 MNHEY and CDR2 SVGEGT. This CDR3 reads CASSFDSGSHEQYF. In DNA, the CDR3 is TGTGCCAGCAGCTTCGATAGCGGGAGCCACGAGCAGTACTTC.

The chain joins TRBV18 to TRBJ1-2; unclear D gene. The CDR3 is 13 residues long. CDR1 and CDR2 from the germline V gene are KGHSH and LQKENI. V was cut by 3 bases and J by 7 bases, with 12 bases left in between. In DNA form, the CDR3 reads TGTGCCAGCTCACCGGATGTCCTATTTGGCTACACCTTC. This codes for CASSPDVLFGYTF.

The V and J genes are TRBV6-2 or TRBV6-3 and TRBJ2-1; 8 positions match TRBD2. V was pared by 2 bases and J by 3 bases, with 3 bases of the junction left unmatched. CDR3 size: 15 residues. Germline CDR1 is MNHEY and CDR2 is SVGEGT. The DNA of the CDR3 is TGTGCCAGCAGTTACACAGGGACTAGCTACAATGAGCAGTTCTTC. This codes for CASSYTGTSYNEQFF.

This chain links TRBV2 with TRBJ1-1, with D unclear. Germline V gene lookup returns CDR1 SNHLY and CDR2 FYNNEI. V was clipped by 4 bases and J by 0 bases, with 6 bases between them. The CDR3 has 13 residues. In DNA, the CDR3 is TGTGCCAGCAGTGGCGCGATGAACACTGAAGCTTTCTTT. It specifies CASSGAMNTEAFF.

In nucleotides, the CDR3 is TGTGCCAGCAGGGATCCGAACAGGGGCGGCTATGGCTACACCTTC. Its translation: CASRDPNRGGYGYTF. This chain links TRBV6-5 with TRBJ1-2; 7 nucleotides agree with TRBD1. The CDR3 contains 15 residues. Losses at the gene ends were 6 bases for V and 4 bases for J; bases not matched to a gene: 11. CDR1 MNHEY and CDR2 SVGAGI come from the germline V gene.

This clone was detected only once. The genes are TRBV27 and TRBJ2-3; either TRBD1 or TRBD2 may supply D (6 bases each). The CDR3 has 14 residues. Germline lookup yields CDR1 MNHEY and CDR2 SMNVEV (reference sequence). Trimming took 7 bases from V and 0 from J, leaving 11 bases between them. For the CDR3, the DNA is TGTGCCAGCAAAGGGGGGCTTAGCACAGATACGCAGTATTTT. The encoded protein is CASKGGLSTDTQYF.

This chain connects TRBV19 to TRBJ2-2; 8 bases are a match to TRBD2. The length of the CDR3 is 15 residues. Germline V gene data show CDR1 as LNHDA and CDR2 as SQIVND (reference sequence). V dropped 6 bases and J dropped 5; count of bases not matched to a gene: 8. CDR3 sequence (DNA): TGTGCCAGTAGCCGGGGACTAGTGGGAACCGGGGAGCTGTTTTTT. Translation: CASSRGLVGTGELFF. Drawing the rest from reference TRBV19 and TRBJ2-2, the complete variable domain is DGGITQSPKYLFRKEGQNVTLSCEQNLNHDAMYWYRQDPGQGLRLIYYSQIVNDFQKGDIAEGYSVSREKKESFPLTVTSAQKNPTAFYLCASSRGLVGTGELFFGEGSRLTVL.

This sequence joins TRBV4-1 and TRBJ2-4, with D possibly being TRBD2 (6 bases). Germline assignment: CDR1 MGHRA and CDR2 YSYEKL. Trimming took off 0 bases at V and 1 base at J, with 10 bases between the two ends. This CDR3 contains 16 residues. The DNA for the CDR3 is TGCGCCAGCAGCCAAGAAGGAGGGTTGGCCAAAAACATTCAGTACTTC. It codes for CASSQEGGLAKNIQYF.

The chain recombines TRBV9 with TRBJ2-2, with D unresolved. Per germline, CDR1 SGDLS and CDR2 YYNGEE. V was trimmed by 7 bases and J by 3 bases, leaving 7 bases between them. This CDR3 is built from 12 residues. DNA for the CDR3: TGTGCCAGCCGTTCGGACACCGGGGAGCTGTTTTTT. Amino acid sequence: CASRSDTGELFF.

In this sample, this clone turned up once. The chain carries TRBV18 and TRBJ1-1, with a tentative D call TRBD1 (5 bases). Between the trimmed V and J ends, which lost 1 base and 1 base, there was a span of 13 bases. Germline V lookup: CDR1 KGHSH, CDR2 LQKENI. CDR3 length equals 16 residues. The CDR3 region has the DNA TGTGCCAGCTCACCACGTCTCCAGGGTAAGAACACTGAAGCTTTCTTT. Its protein is CASSPRLQGKNTEAFF.

This rearrangement joins TRBV7-2 to TRBJ2-5; D is unclear. With 5 bases removed from V and 5 bases from J, the gap between germline ends came to 9 bases. CDR1 SGHTA and CDR2 FQGNSA come from the germline V gene. CDR3 length: 12 amino acids. The CDR3: CASSAVRETQYF. CDR3 nucleotides: TGTGCCAGCAGCGCCGTAAGGGAGACCCAGTACTTC.

The chain joins TRBV7-3 to TRBJ2-2; D is ambiguous. From germline, CDR1 is SGHTA and CDR2 FQGTGA. Trimming cost V 4 bases and J 6 bases, with 9 bases left between them. CDR3 length: 13 amino acids. The CDR3 DNA is TGTGCCAGCAGCTCGCTCGGAGCCGGGGAGCTGTTTTTT. It encodes CASSSLGAGELFF.

This chain uses TRBV19 with TRBJ2-2; 8 bases map to TRBD1. With V trimmed by 7 bases and J by 5 bases, 6 bases remained unmatched. Germline lookup yields CDR1 LNHDA and CDR2 SQIVND (reference sequence). The CDR3 has 14 residues. Here the CDR3 reads CASTLGQVTGELFF. The CDR3 DNA is TGTGCCAGTACCCTGGGACAGGTGACCGGGGAGCTGTTTTTT.

The chain has TRBV20-1 and TRBJ2-1; tentatively, D is TRBD2 (6 bases). The germline CDR1 and CDR2 sequences are DFQATT and SNEGSKA (reference sequence). V was cut by 5 bases and J by 5 bases, with 7 bases left in between. The CDR3 consists of 11 residues. CDR3 sequence: CSAQRDNEQFF. Written as DNA, the CDR3 is TGCAGTGCTCAGCGGGACAATGAGCAGTTCTTC.

This chain connects TRBV6-2 or TRBV6-3 to TRBJ1-2; the D gene is possibly TRBD1 (5 bases). V shed 2 bases and J shed 8 bases, with 9 bases lying between them. Germline CDR1 MNHEY, CDR2 SVGEGT. The CDR3 has 12 residues. CDR3 region: CASSYRGGGYTF. CDR3 DNA sequence: TGTGCCAGCAGTTACCGGGGGGGAGGCTACACCTTC.

This clone was detected only once. The genes are TRBV29-1 and TRBJ2-1; 7 nucleotides align to TRBD1. CDR1 SQVTM and CDR2 ANQGSEA come from the germline V gene. This CDR3 comprises 15 residues. The junction had 6 bases not matched to a gene; V was cut back by 3 bases and J by 1 base. The CDR3 protein is CSVDRYRGSYNEQFF. CDR3 DNA: TGCAGCGTTGACAGATACAGGGGTTCCTACAATGAGCAGTTCTTC.

The chain uses TRBV6-5 and TRBJ1-5; TRBD1 matches 8 bases. The V gene's germline CDR1 is MNHEY and CDR2 SVGAGI. After removal of 7 bases from V and 6 bases from J, the junction contained 5 bases not matched to a gene. CDR3 length equals 13 residues. The CDR3 sequence is CASTGQGLQPQHF. Written as DNA, the CDR3 is TGTGCCAGCACAGGACAGGGACTTCAGCCCCAGCATTTT.

The rearrangement uses TRBV5-1 and TRBJ1-1; D remains ambiguous. Germline V gene data show CDR1 as SGHRS and CDR2 as YFSETQ. The CDR3 loop spans 13 amino acids. Between the trimmed V and J ends, which lost 0 bases and 7 bases, there was a span of 10 bases. The CDR3 sequence: CASSLETGNEAFF. DNA for the CDR3: TGCGCCAGCAGCTTGGAAACCGGAAATGAAGCTTTCTTT.